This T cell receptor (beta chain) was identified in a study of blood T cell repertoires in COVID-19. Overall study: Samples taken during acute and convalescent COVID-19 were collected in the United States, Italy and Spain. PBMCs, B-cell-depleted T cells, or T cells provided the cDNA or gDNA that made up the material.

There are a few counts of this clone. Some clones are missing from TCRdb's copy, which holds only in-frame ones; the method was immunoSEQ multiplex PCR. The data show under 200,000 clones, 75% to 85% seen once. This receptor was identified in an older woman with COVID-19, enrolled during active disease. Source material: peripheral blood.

The DNA of the CDR3 is TGCGCCAGCAGCTTGGGACAGGGGACGTCTGGAAACACCATATATTTT. Its translation: CASSLGQGTSGNTIYF. The rearrangement joins TRBV5-1 to TRBJ1-3, with 8 nucleotides matching TRBD1. Unmatched junction bases numbered 3, after V lost 0 bases and J lost 1 base. CDR3 size: 16 residues. Germline V gives CDR1 SGHRS, CDR2 YFSETQ.